This T cell receptor beta chain was identified during a study of T cell responses to AZD1222 COVID-19 vaccine. Study-wide findings and caveats: Unmutated variant regions reportedly attract nearly half of all spike-specific TCRs. Spike-specific TCR breadth and depth grew following two AZD1222 doses.

Regarding this clone: Its antigen remains unknown.

The length of the CDR3 is 16 residues. V was pared by 0 bases and J by 2 bases, with 8 bases of the junction left unmatched. CDR1 is SGHRS, CDR2 YFSETQ, per germline. Clones were read by immunoSEQ multiplex PCR, and TCRdb kept only the in-frame ones, dropping some. This sample yields tens of thousands of clones, of which 81% are seen a single time; 20% to 30% belongs to the top ten. This receptor was taken from an adult who received the AZD1222 COVID-19 vaccine. The gene calls are TRBV5-1 and TRBJ2-7, with 7 positions matching TRBD2. The sequences come from peripheral blood, collected 28 days after the second AZD1222 dose. CDR3: CASSLAHTSAAYEQYF. DNA of the CDR3: TGCGCCAGCAGCTTGGCCCATACTAGCGCCGCCTACGAGCAGTACTTC.